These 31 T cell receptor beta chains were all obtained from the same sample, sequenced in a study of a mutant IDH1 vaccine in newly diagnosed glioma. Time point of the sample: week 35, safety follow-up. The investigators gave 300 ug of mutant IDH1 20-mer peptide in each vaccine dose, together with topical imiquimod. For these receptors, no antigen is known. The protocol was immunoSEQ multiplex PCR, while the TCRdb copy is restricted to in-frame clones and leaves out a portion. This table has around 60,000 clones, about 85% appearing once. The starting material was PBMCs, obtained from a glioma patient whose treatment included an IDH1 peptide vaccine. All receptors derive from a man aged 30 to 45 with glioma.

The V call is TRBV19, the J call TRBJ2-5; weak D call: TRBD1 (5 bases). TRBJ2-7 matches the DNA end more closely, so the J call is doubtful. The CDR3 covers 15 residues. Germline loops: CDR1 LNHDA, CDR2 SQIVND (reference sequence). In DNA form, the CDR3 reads TGTGCCAGTAGTATAGAAGGACACCAGAAGGACGAGCAGTACTTC. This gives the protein CASSIEGHQKDEQYF.

The CDR3 region is CASSLPTGDDGNTIYF. The CDR3 DNA is TGTGCCAGCAGCTTGCCCACAGGGGACGATGGAAACACCATATATTTT. The V call is TRBV5-6, the J call TRBJ1-3, with TRBD1 matching over 7 bases. V trimming: 1 base; J trimming: 3 bases; junction bases outside the gene matches: 7. This CDR3 is built from 16 residues. Germline values: CDR1 SGHDT, CDR2 YYEEEE.

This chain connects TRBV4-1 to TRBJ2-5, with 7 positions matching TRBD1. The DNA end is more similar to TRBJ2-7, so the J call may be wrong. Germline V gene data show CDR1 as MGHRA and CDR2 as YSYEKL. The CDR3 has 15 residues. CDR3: CASSQVLGQSYEQYF. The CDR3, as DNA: TGCGCCAGCAGCCAAGTTTTGGGACAGTCCTACGAGCAGTACTTC.

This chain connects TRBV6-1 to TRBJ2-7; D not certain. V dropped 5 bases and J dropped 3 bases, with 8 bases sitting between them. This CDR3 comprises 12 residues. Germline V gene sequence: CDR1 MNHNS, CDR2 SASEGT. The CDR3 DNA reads TGTGCCAGCAGTTTAGTTGGCTACGAGCAGTACTTC. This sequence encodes CASSLVGYEQYF.

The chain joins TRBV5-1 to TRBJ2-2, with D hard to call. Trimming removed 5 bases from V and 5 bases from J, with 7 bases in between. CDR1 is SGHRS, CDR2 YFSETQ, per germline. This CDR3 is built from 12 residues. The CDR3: CASRFRTGELFF. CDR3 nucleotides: TGCGCCAGCAGGTTTCGGACCGGGGAGCTGTTTTTT.

This chain's CDR3 is CASRTDVNYGYTF. In nucleotides, the CDR3 is TGCGCCAGCAGGACAGATGTTAACTATGGCTACACCTTC. The chain uses TRBV10-2 and TRBJ1-2, with D perhaps TRBD1 (5 bases). CDR3 size: 13 residues. In germline, CDR1 is WSHSY, CDR2 SAAADI. V dropped 6 bases and J dropped 1 base, with 9 bases sitting between them.

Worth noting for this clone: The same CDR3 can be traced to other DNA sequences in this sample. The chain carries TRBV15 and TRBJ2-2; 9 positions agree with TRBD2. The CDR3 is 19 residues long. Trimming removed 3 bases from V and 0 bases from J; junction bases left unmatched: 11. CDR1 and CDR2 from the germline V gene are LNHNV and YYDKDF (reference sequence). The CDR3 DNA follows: TGTGCCACCAGCAGGATTGGGCTAGCGGGGCTCTCGAACACCGGGGAGCTGTTTTTT. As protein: CATSRIGLAGLSNTGELFF.

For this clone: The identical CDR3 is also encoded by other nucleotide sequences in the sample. Here the CDR3 DNA reads TGTGCCAGCAGTTACTCTGGTCGCACTGAAGCTTTCTTT. This sequence encodes CASSYSGRTEAFF. The V gene is TRBV6-5, the J gene TRBJ1-1; D unresolved. V gave up 0 bases and J gave up 4 bases, with 6 bases separating them. The CDR3 runs to 13 residues. Germline V CDR1 and CDR2: MNHEY, SVGAGI.

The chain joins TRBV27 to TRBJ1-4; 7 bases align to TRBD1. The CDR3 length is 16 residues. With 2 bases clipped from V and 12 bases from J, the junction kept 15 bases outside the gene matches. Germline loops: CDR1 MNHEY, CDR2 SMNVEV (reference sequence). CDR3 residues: CASSLGDRALGGELFF. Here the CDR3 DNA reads TGTGCCAGCAGTTTAGGCGACAGGGCCTTAGGGGGGGAACTGTTTTTT.

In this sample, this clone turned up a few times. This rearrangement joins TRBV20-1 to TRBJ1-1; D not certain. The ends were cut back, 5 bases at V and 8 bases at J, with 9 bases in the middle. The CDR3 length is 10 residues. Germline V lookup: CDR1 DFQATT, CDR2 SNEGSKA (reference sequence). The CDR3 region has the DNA TGCAGTGCTTCTCAAGAAGAAGCTTTCTTT. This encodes CSASQEEAFF.

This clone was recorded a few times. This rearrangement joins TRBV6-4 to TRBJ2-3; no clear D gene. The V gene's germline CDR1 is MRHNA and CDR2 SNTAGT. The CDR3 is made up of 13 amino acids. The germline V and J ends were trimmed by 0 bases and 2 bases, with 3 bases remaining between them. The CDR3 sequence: CASSDSDTDTQYF. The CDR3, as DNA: TGTGCCAGCAGTGACTCGGACACAGATACGCAGTATTTT.

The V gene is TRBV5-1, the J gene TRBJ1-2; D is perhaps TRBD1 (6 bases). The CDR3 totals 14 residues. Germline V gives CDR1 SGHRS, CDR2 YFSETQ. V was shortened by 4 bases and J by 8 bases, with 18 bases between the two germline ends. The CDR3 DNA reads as TGCGCCAGCAGCCCCGTGACAGGTCTCCGAGGCTACACCTTC. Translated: CASSPVTGLRGYTF.

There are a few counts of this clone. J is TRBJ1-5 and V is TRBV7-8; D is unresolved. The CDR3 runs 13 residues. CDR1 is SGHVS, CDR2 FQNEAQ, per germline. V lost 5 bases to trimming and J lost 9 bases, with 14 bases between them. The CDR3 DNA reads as TGTGCCAGCAGCCCGGGAACTGGTCCGCCCCAGCATTTT. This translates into CASSPGTGPPQHF. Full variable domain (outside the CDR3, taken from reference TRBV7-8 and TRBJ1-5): GAGVSQSPRYKVAKRGQDVALRCDPISGHVSLFWYQQALGQGPEFLTYFQNEAQLDKSGLPSDRFFAERPEGSVSTLKIQRTQQEDSAVYLCASSPGTGPPQHFGDGTRLSIL.

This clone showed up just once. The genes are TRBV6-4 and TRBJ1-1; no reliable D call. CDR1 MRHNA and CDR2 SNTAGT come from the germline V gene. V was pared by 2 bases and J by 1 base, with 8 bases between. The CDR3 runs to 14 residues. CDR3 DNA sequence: TGTGCCAGCAGTGACCTGGGGAAGAACACTGAAGCTTTCTTT. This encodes CASSDLGKNTEAFF.

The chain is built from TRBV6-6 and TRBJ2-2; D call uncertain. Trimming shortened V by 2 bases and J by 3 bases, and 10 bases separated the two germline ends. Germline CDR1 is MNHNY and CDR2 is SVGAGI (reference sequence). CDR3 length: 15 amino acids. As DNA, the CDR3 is TGTGCCAGCAGTTACGGCCAGGCTCACACCGGGGAGCTGTTTTTT. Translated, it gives CASSYGQAHTGELFF.

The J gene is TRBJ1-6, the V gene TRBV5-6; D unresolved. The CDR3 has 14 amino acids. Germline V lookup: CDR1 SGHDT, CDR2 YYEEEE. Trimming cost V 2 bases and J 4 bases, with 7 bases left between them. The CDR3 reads CASSFDGYNSPLHF. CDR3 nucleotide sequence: TGTGCCAGCAGCTTTGATGGTTATAATTCACCCCTCCACTTT.

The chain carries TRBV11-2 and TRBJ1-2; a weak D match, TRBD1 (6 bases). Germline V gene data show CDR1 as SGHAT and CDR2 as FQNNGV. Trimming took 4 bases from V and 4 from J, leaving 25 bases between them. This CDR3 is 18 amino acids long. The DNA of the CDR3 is TGTGCCAGCAGCTCCCGCCTTAGTGAACAGGGAGGGCCCTATGGCTACACCTTC. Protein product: CASSSRLSEQGGPYGYTF.

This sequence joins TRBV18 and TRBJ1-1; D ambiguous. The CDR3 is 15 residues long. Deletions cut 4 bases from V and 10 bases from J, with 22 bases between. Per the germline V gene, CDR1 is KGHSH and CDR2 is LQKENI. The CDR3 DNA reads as TGTGCCAGCTCACTCCGAGGAATAACGGTTAGTGTAGCTTTCTTT. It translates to CASSLRGITVSVAFF.

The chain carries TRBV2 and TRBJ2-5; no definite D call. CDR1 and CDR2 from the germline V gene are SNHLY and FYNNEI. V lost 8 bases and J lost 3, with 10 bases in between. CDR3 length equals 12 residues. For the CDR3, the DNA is TGTGCCAGCCTCTTCAGGAAAGAGACCCAGTACTTC. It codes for CASLFRKETQYF.

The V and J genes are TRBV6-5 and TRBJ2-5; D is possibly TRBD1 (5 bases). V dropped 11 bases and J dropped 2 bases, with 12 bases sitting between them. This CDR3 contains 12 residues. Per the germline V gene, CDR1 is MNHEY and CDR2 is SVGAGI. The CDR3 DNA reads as TGTGCCCTAGGGCAGGGTCAAGAGACCCAGTACTTC. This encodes CALGQGQETQYF.

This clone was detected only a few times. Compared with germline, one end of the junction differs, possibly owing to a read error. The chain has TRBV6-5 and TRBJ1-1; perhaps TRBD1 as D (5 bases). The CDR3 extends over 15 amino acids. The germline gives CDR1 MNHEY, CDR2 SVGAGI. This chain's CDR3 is CASSYSTRVKTEAFF. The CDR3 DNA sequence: TGTGCCAGCAGTTACTCGACCAGGGTGAAGACTGAAGCTTTCTTT.

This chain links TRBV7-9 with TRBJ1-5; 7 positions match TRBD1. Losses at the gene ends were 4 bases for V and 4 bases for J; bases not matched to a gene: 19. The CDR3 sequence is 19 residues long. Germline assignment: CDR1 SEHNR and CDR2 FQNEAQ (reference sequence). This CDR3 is CASSYGYANTDRENQPQHF. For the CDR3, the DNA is TGTGCCAGCAGCTACGGGTATGCCAACACTGACAGGGAAAATCAGCCCCAGCATTTT.

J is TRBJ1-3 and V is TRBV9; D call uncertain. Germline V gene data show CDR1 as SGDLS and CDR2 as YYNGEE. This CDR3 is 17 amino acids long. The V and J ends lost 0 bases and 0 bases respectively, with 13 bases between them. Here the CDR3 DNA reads TGTGCCAGCAGCGTAGGAGATGGCGGTATCTCTGGAAACACCATATATTTT. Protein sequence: CASSVGDGGISGNTIYF.

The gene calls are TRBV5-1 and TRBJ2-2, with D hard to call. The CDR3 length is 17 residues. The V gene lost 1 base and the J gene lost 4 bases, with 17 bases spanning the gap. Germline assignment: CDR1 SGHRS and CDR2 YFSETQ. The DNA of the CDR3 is TGCGCCAGCAGCTTGAACCCTGTGGCCCCGAGCACCGGGGAGCTGTTTTTT. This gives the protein CASSLNPVAPSTGELFF.

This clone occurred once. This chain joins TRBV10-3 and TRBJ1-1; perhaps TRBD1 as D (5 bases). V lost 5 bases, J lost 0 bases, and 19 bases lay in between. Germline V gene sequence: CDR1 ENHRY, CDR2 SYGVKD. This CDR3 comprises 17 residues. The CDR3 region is CAISKGLLESMNTEAFF. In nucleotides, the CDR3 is TGTGCCATCAGTAAGGGGTTGCTTGAAAGCATGAACACTGAAGCTTTCTTT.

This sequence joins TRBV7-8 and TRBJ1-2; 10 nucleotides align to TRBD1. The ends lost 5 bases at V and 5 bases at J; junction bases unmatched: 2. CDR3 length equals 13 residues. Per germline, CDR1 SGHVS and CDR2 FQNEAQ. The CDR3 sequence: CASSKGQGYGYTF. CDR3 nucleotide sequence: TGTGCCAGCAGCAAGGGACAGGGGTATGGCTACACCTTC.

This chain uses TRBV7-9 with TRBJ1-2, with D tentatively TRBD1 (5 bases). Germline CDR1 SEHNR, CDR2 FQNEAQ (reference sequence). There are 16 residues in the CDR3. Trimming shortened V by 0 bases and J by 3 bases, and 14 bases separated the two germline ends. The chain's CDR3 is CASSLAWTPLDYGYTF. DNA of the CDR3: TGTGCCAGCAGCTTAGCCTGGACACCTCTGGACTATGGCTACACCTTC. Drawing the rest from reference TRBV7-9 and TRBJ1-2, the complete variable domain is DTGVSQNPRHKITKRGQNVTFRCDPISEHNRLYWYRQTLGQGPEFLTYFQNEAQLEKSRLLSDRFSAERPKGSFSTLEIQRTEQGDSAMYLCASSLAWTPLDYGYTFGSGTRLTVV.

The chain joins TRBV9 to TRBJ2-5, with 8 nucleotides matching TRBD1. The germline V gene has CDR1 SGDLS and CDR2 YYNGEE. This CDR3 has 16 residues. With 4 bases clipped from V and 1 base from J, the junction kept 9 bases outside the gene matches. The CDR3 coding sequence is TGTGCCAGCAGCTTAAGAGGACAGGGCGGCCAAGAGACCCAGTACTTC. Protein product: CASSLRGQGGQETQYF.

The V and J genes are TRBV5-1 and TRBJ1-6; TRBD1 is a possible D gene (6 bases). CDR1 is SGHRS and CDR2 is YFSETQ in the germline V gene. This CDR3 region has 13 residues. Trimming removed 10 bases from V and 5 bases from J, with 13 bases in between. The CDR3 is CAPRDKNNSPLHF. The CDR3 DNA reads TGCGCCCCCCGGGACAAGAATAATTCACCCCTCCACTTT. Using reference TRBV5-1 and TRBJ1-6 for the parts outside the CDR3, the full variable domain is KAGVTQTPRYLIKTRGQQVTLSCSPISGHRSVSWYQQTPGQGLQFLFEYFSETQRNKGNFPGRFSGRQFSNSRSEMNVSTLELGDSALYLCAPRDKNNSPLHFGNGTRLTVT.

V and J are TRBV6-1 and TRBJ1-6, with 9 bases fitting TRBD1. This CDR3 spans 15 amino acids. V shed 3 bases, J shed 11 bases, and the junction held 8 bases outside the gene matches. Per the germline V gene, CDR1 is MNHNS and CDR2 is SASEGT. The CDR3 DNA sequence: TGTGCCAGCAGTGATCCGGGACAGGGTCGCACACCCCTCCACTTT. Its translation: CASSDPGQGRTPLHF.

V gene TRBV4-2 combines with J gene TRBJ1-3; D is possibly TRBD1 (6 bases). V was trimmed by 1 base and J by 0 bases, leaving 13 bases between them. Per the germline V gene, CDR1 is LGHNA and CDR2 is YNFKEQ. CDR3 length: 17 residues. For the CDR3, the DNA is TGTGCCAGCAGCCAAGCCAAAGGGGGGCACTCTGGAAACACCATATATTTT. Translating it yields CASSQAKGGHSGNTIYF.